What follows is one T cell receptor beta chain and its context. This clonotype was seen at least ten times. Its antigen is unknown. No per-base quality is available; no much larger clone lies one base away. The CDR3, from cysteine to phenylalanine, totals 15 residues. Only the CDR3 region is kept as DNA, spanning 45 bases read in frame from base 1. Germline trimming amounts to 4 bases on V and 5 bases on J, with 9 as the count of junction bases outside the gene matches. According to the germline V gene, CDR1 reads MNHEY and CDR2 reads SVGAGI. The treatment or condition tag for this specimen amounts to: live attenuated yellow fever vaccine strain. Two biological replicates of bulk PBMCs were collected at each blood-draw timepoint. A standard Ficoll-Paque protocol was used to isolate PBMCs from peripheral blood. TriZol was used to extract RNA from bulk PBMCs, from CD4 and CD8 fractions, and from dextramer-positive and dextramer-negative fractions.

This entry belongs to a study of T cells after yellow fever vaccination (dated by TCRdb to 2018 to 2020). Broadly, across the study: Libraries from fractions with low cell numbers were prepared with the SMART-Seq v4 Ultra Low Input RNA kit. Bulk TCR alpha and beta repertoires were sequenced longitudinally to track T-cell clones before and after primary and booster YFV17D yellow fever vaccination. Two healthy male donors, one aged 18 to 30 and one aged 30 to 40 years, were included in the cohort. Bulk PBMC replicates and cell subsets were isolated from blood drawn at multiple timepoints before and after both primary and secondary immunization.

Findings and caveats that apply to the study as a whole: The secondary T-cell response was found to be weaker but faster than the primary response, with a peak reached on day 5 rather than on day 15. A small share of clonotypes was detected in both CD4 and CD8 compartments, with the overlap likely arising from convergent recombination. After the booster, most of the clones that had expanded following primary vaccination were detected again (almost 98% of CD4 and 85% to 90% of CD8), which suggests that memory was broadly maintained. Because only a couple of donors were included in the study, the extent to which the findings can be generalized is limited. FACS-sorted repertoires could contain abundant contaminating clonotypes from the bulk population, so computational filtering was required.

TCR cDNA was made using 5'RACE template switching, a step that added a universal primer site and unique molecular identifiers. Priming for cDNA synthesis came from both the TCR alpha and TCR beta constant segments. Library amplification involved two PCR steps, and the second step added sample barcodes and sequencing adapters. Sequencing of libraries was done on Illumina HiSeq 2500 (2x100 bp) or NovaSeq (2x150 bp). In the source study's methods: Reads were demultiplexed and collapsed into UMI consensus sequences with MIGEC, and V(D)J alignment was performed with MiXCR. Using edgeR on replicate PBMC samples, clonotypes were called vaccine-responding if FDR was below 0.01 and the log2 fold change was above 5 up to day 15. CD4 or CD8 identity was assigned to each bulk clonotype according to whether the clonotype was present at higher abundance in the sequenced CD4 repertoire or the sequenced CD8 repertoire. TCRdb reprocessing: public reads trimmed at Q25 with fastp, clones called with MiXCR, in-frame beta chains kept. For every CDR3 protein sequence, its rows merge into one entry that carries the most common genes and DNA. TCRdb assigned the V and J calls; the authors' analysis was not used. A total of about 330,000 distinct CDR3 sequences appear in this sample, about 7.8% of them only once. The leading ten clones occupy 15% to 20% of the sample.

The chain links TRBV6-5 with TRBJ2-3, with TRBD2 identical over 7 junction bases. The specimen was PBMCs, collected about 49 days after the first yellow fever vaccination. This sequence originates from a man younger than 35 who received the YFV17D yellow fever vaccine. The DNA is TGTGCCAGCAGTTGGAAAAGCGGGACCGGAGATACGCAGTATTTT. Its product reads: CASSWKSGTGDTQYF.